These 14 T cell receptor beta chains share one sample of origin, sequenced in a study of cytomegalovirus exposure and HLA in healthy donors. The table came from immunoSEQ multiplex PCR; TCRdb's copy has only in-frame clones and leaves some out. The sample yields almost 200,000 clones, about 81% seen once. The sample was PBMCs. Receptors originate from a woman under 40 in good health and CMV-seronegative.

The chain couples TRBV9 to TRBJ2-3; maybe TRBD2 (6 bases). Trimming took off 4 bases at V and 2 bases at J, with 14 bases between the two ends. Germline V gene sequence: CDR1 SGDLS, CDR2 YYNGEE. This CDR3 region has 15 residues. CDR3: CASSSTRGHTDTQYF. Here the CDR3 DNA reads TGTGCCAGCAGCAGCACGCGGGGTCACACAGATACGCAGTATTTT.

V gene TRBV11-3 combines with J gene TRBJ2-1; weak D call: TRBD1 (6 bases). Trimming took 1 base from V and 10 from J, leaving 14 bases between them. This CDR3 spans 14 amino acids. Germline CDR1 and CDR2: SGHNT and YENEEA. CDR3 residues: CASSLGTAQSEQFF. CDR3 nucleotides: TGTGCCAGCAGCTTAGGGACAGCCCAGTCCGAGCAGTTCTTC.

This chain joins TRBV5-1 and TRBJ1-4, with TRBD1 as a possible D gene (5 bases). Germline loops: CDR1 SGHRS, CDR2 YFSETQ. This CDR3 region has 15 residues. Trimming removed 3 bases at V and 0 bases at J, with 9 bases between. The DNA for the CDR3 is TGCGCCAGCAGCTACCGGGGGGCAACTAATGAAAAACTGTTTTTT. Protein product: CASSYRGATNEKLFF.

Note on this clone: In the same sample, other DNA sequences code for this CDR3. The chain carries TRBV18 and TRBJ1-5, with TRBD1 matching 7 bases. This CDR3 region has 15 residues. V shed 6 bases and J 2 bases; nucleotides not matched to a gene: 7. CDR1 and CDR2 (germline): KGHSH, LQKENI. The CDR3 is CASSHTGARNQPQHF. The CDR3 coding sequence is TGTGCCAGCTCCCATACAGGGGCCCGCAATCAGCCCCAGCATTTT.

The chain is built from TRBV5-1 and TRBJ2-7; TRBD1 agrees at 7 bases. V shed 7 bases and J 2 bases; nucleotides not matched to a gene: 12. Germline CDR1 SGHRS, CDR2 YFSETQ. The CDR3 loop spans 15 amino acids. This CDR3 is CASCPGGRTTYEQYF. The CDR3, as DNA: TGCGCCAGCTGCCCAGGGGGACGGACGACCTACGAGCAGTACTTC.

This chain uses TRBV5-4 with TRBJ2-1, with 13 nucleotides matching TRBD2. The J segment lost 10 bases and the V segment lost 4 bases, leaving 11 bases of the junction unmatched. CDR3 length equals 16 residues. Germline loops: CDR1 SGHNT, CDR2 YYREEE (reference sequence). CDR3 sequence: CASSPGTSGRAREQFF. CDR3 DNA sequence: TGTGCCAGCAGCCCCGGTACTAGCGGGAGGGCCCGGGAGCAGTTCTTC.

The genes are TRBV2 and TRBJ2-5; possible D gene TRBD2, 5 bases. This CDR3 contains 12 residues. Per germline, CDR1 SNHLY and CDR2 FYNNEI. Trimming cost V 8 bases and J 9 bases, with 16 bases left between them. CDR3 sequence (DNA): TGTGCCAGCTTAGGTCCCTTCGGGGCCCAGTACTTC. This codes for CASLGPFGAQYF.

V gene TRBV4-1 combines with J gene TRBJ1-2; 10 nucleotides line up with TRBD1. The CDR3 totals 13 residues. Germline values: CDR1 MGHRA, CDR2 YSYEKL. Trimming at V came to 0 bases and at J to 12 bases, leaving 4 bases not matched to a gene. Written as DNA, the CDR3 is TGCGCCAGCAGCCAAGAGAGGACAGGGGGAAACACCTTC. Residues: CASSQERTGGNTF.

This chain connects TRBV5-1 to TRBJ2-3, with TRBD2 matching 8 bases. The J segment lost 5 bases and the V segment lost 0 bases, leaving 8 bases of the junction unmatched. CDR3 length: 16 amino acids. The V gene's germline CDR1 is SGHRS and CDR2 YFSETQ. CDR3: CASSLARPGGIDTQYF. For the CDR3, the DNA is TGCGCCAGCAGCTTGGCTCGTCCGGGAGGGATAGATACGCAGTATTTT.

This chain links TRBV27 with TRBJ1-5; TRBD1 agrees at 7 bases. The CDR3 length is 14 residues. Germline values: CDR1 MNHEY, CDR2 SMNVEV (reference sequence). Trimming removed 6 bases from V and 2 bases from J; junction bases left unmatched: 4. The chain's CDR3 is CASRAQGGNQPQHF. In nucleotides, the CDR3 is TGTGCCAGCAGAGCTCAGGGGGGCAATCAGCCCCAGCATTTT.

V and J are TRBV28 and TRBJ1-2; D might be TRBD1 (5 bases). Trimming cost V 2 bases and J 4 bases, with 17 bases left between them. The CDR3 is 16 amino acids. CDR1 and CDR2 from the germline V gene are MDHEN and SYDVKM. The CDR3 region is CASSLQSGVAVYGYTF. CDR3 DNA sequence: TGTGCCAGCAGTTTACAGTCGGGGGTCGCGGTCTATGGCTACACCTTC.

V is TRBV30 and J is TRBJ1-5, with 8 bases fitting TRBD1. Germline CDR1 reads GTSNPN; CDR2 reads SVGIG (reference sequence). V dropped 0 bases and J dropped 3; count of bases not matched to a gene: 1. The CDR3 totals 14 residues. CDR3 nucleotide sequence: TGTGCCTGGAGTGTGGGACAGGTCAATCAGCCCCAGCATTTT. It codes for CAWSVGQVNQPQHF.

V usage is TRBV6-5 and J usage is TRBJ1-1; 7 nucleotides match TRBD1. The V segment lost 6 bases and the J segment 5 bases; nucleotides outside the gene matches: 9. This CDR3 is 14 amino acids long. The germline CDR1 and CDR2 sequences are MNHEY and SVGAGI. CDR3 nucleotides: TGTGCCAGCAGGTACGACAGGGAAAGGACTGAAGCTTTCTTT. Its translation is CASRYDRERTEAFF.

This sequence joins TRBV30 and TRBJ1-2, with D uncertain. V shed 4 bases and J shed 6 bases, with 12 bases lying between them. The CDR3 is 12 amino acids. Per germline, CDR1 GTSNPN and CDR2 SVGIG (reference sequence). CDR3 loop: CAWTPELDGYTF. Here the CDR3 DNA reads TGTGCCTGGACCCCCGAACTGGATGGCTACACCTTC.